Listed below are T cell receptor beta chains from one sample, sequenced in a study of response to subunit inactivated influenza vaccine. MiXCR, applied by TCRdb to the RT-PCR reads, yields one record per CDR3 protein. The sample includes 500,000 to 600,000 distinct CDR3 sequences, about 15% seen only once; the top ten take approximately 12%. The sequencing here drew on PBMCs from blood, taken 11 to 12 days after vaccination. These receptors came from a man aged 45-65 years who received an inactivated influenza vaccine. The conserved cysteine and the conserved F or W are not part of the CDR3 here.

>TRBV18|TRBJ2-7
ASSPRSSYEQY
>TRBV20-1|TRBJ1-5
SAGKVRGGGQPQH
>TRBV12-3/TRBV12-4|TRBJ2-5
ASNSGQGEETQY
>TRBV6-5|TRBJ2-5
ASSYTHASGRQETQY
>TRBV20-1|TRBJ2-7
SAIQVYHEQY
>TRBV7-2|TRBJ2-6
TSRPTLTGANVLT
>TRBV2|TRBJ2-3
ASRRAPTDTQY
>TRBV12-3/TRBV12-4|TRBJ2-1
ASSSGLDYNEQF
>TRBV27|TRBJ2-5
ASSPGTGGMETQY
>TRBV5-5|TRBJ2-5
ASSLAGPQKTQY
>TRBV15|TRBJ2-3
ATSRDLGRGTQY
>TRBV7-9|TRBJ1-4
ASSLLRATNEKLF
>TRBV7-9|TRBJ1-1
ASRIRSAEAF
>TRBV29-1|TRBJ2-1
SVGLADYNEQF
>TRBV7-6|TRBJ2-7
ASALGGSSYEQY
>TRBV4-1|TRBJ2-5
ASSLETENQETQY
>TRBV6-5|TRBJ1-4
ASSSGTGVREKLF